This TCR beta chain is from a study of blood T cells in healthy people across ages. From germline, CDR1 is SGHRS and CDR2 YFSETQ. Germline trimming cut 2 bases from V and 3 bases from J; bases unmatched to any gene: 6. The CDR3 is made up of 15 amino acids. RNA extraction gave at least 5.5 micrograms of total RNA per sample. This clonotype was counted only a few times. The target antigen is unknown. Combining a sample-barcoded 5' primer with a J-beta primer mix, a second PCR ran for about 7 to 11 cycles. TCRdb fed the 5' RACE reads into MiXCR, producing one record per CDR3 protein. The top ten hold about 22% of the sample, which has some 750,000 distinct CDR3 sequences, 20% to 25% seen once. Study-level results: Strong correlation was found linking TCR beta diversity to naive T cell percentage. Roughly linear age-related decline in beta diversity appeared, significant by age around 40. PBMCs were not sorted, which prevented a conclusive comparison of naive versus antigen-experienced cells.

V usage is TRBV5-1 and J usage is TRBJ2-7, with 9 bases identical to TRBD2. Sample: blood. The sequence came from a man in his 70s in good health. CDR3 nucleotide sequence: TGCGCCAGCAGCTTAGAGAGCGGGAGGTTCTACGAGCAGTACTTC. Protein sequence: CASSLESGRFYEQYF.